What follows describes a single T cell receptor beta chain. This record belongs to a study of cytomegalovirus exposure and HLA in healthy donors. The CDR3 spans 13 residues. The J segment lost 5 bases and the V segment lost 5 bases, leaving 5 bases of the junction unmatched. Germline-derived CDR1 and CDR2 are SQVTM and ANQGSEA. The PCR used 60 Vbeta and 13 Jbeta primers. Assay: immunoSEQ multiplex PCR; the TCRdb copy retains only in-frame clones and omits some. The sample yields tens of thousands of clones, just over 70% seen once. The sequence derives from a man aged 60 to 69 in good health and CMV-seronegative. The genes are TRBV29-1 and TRBJ2-1; 8 bases agree with TRBD2. The sample was PBMCs. Here the CDR3 reads CSVSERGNNEQFF. The DNA for the CDR3 is TGCAGCGTTTCAGAGCGGGGGAACAATGAGCAGTTCTTC.